This TCR beta chain comes out of a study of T cell responses to AZD1222 COVID-19 vaccine. Study outcomes and limitations: Donors were mostly white British, more females; clonal diversity possibly underestimated. The breadth and depth of Spike-specific TCRs increased once two AZD1222 doses had been given. The reported proportion of spike-specific TCRs targeting unmutated variant regions was nearly half. Only a handful of AZD1222 recipients were seropositive at baseline.

CDR3 size: 12 residues. Trimming removed 6 bases at V and 9 bases at J, with 12 bases between. Germline CDR1 and CDR2: LNHDA and SQIVND (reference sequence). As regards this clone: The antigen is not known.

Using immunoSEQ multiplex PCR, the repertoire was profiled, and TCRdb retains in-frame clones only, with some absent. The repertoire holds about 150,000 clones, with 92% as singletons. This sequence joins TRBV19 and TRBJ1-5; D not certain. The TCR was taken from an adult in good health. Sequencing was performed on peripheral blood, taken on day 0 of AZD1222 vaccination. CDR3 in DNA: TGTGCCAGTAGGACACGTTTCGGGCCCCAGCATTTT. Translation gives CASRTRFGPQHF.